This T cell receptor (beta chain) stems from a study of T cells expressing NK-cell markers. Study-wide background: Seven of the eight sequenced donors were HCMV-seropositive; one was seronegative.

This CDR3 region has 16 residues. Study results and limitations: These clonotypes additionally ranked first within the CD3+CD56-NKG2C+ fraction of several donors. Six or seven donors carried dominant NKG2C+ clonotypes that made up roughly 1.0-7.0% of their CD8+ T cells.

Libraries used 5'RACE template switching adding universal primer site and UMIs. TCRdb reprocessed the 5' RACE reads; each CDR3 protein has one entry and no DNA is given. This repertoire includes hundreds of thousands of distinct CDR3 sequences. Remarks on this clonotype: Its antigen is not identified.

J is TRBJ2-1 and V is TRBV12-3 or TRBV12-4; the D gene TCRdb calls, TRBD1, cannot be checked with no DNA. The receptor's source is a man aged 18 to 29 in good health. What was sequenced was blood T cells: a sorted CD56 or NKG2C T cell subset, CD4+ or CD8+ T cells, or bulk PBMC T cells (not recorded which). The chain's CDR3 is CASSFGTGVGYNEQFF.